This T cell receptor beta chain was recorded in a study of CD8+ T cells in alopecia areata. This clone appeared a single time. Germline values: CDR1 SQVTM, CDR2 ANQGSEA. The CDR3 extends over 13 amino acids. V lost 7 bases and J lost 1; bases outside the gene matches: 6. The authors extracted RNA and reverse transcribed it into cDNA as the sequencing template. Method: immunoSEQ multiplex PCR; TCRdb's copy keeps in-frame clones and lacks some. This sample has about 220,000 clones, with more than 45% found just once. Treatment meaning: oral pan-JAK inhibitor, 5-10 mg twice daily. Specimen: CD4+ T cells sorted from blood, collected at week 4, from a patient treated with tofacitinib. The genes are TRBV29-1 and TRBJ1-1, with 7 bases aligning to TRBD1. The receptor comes from a human donor with alopecia areata. The CDR3 loop is CSATGAGNTEAFF. CDR3 DNA sequence: TGCAGCGCTACAGGGGCCGGGAACACTGAAGCTTTCTTT.